This TCR beta chain was sequenced during a study of blood T cell repertoires in COVID-19. Per the authors' pipeline: By means of reference gene primer amplification, nucleated cell counts were estimated. The assay was immunoSEQ multiplex PCR, and TCRdb's table has in-frame clones only and misses some. For V, J and clone size, that table is used; D and trimming come from the DNA. The repertoire holds some 100,000 clones, with 89% as singletons. This CDR3 has 16 residues. The V segment lost 5 bases and the J segment 3 bases; nucleotides outside the gene matches: 9. The V gene's germline CDR1 is SGHTA and CDR2 FQGTGA.

The receptor was derived from a woman of 80 years or more with active COVID-19. V usage is TRBV7-3 and J usage is TRBJ2-3, with 9 bases identical to TRBD2. The source material was peripheral blood. The DNA for the CDR3 is TGTGCCAGCAGCCGGTCGGGGCGGGAGGGGACAGATACGCAGTATTTT. Translated: CASSRSGREGTDTQYF.